This passage covers 15 T cell receptor beta chains from one sample sequenced in a study of blood T cell repertoires in COVID-19. Using immunoSEQ multiplex PCR, the repertoire was profiled, and TCRdb retains in-frame clones only, with some absent. The data hold about 400,000 clones, with approximately 90% observed a single time. Sequenced input: peripheral blood. The receptors here all came from a woman in her 30s with acute or convalescent COVID-19.

The gene calls are TRBV3-1 (or the pseudogene TRBV3-2) and TRBJ1-1; unclear D gene. The CDR3 consists of 13 residues. Germline-derived CDR1 and CDR2 are LGHDT and YNNKEL (reference sequence). V was shortened by 2 bases and J by 8 bases, with 12 bases between the two germline ends. As DNA, the CDR3 is TGTGCCAGCAGCCAAAGTTTAGAACGGGAAGCTTTCTTT. It specifies CASSQSLEREAFF.

V gene TRBV28 combines with J gene TRBJ1-4; the match to TRBD1 covers 7 bases. The CDR3 sequence is 14 residues long. The germline V gene encodes CDR1 MDHEN and CDR2 SYDVKM. J was trimmed by 8 bases and V by 6 bases; bases with no gene match: 9. The CDR3 nucleotides are TGTGCCAGCAGGCAGGGGGGAAACGGAGAAAAACTGTTTTTT. Its protein product is CASRQGGNGEKLFF.

CDR3 sequence reads: CASSETTGENTEAFF. CDR3 coding DNA: TGTGCCAGCAGCGAGACGACAGGGGAGAACACTGAAGCTTTCTTT. This sequence joins TRBV9 and TRBJ1-1, with 8 bases aligning to TRBD1. The CDR3 totals 15 residues. V lost 3 bases to trimming and J lost 1 base; unmatched junction nucleotides: 5. Germline CDR1 and CDR2: SGDLS and YYNGEE.

The rearrangement links TRBV7-8 to TRBJ2-7, with 8 bases fitting TRBD2. V lost 5 bases to trimming and J lost 0 bases; unmatched junction nucleotides: 12. CDR3 length: 17 amino acids. Per germline, CDR1 SGHVS and CDR2 FQNEAQ. The CDR3 loop is CASSLSGGRGYSYEQYF. CDR3 in DNA: TGTGCCAGCAGCCTATCGGGGGGGCGGGGCTACTCCTACGAGCAGTACTTC.

The V gene is TRBV28, the J gene TRBJ1-1; D is unclear. The CDR3 contains 12 residues. Germline CDR1 reads MDHEN; CDR2 reads SYDVKM. Trimming cost V 6 bases and J 4 bases, with 9 bases left between them. The CDR3 sequence is CASSYSSTEAFF. In DNA, the CDR3 is TGTGCCAGCAGCTACTCGTCCACTGAAGCTTTCTTT.

The genes are TRBV7-7 and TRBJ2-2; perhaps TRBD1 as D (5 bases). The CDR3 contains 16 residues. Germline loops: CDR1 SSHAT, CDR2 FNYEAQ (reference sequence). Trimming removed 5 bases from V and 4 bases from J, with 17 bases in between. CDR3 coding DNA: TGTGCCAGCAGCCCCAATGGGGCAGAATCCACCGGGGAGCTGTTTTTT. Its translation is CASSPNGAESTGELFF. Using reference TRBV7-7 and TRBJ2-2 for the parts outside the CDR3, the full variable domain is GAGVSQSPRYKVTKRGQDVTLRCDPISSHATLYWYQQALGQGPEFLTYFNYEAQPDKSGLPSDRFSAERPEGSISTLTIQRTEQRDSAMYRCASSPNGAESTGELFFGEGSRLTVL.

The genes are TRBV10-3 and TRBJ1-4, with 9 bases that match TRBD1. CDR1 and CDR2 (germline): ENHRY, SYGVKD. The CDR3 is made up of 13 amino acids. V trimming: 4 bases; J trimming: 10 bases; junction bases outside the gene matches: 4. The CDR3: CAISAPTGGKLFF. DNA for the CDR3: TGTGCCATCAGTGCTCCGACAGGGGGAAAACTGTTTTTT.

The genes are TRBV3-1 (or the pseudogene TRBV3-2) and TRBJ2-7; a weak D match, TRBD2 (5 bases). Germline V CDR1 and CDR2: LGHDT, YNNKEL (reference sequence). V gave up 4 bases and J gave up 3 bases, with 7 bases separating them. CDR3 length equals 12 residues. This CDR3 reads CASSPGSYEQYF. CDR3 nucleotides: TGTGCCAGCAGCCCGGGGAGCTACGAGCAGTACTTC.

V usage is TRBV28 and J usage is TRBJ1-5; tentative D call: TRBD1 (5 bases). V dropped 6 bases and J dropped 2 bases, with 8 bases sitting between them. The CDR3 has 13 amino acids. In germline, CDR1 is MDHEN, CDR2 SYDVKM. CDR3 DNA sequence: TGTGCCAGCAGCCGGGGGGGCAATCAGCCCCAGCATTTT. Translating gives CASSRGGNQPQHF.

V is TRBV19 and J is TRBJ2-4, with 7 positions matching TRBD1. The CDR3 covers 14 residues. V lost 5 bases and J lost 8; bases outside the gene matches: 9. Looked up from germline, CDR1 is LNHDA and CDR2 is SQIVND (reference sequence). The CDR3 sequence: CASSWDSFQDIQYF. CDR3 nucleotide sequence: TGTGCCAGTAGTTGGGACAGTTTTCAGGACATTCAGTACTTC.

The chain's CDR3 is CASRGGGTDTQYF. The CDR3 nucleotides are TGTGCCAGCAGAGGGGGTGGCACAGATACGCAGTATTTT. J is TRBJ2-3 and V is TRBV27; tentatively, D is TRBD1 (6 bases). Trimming removed 6 bases at V and 1 base at J, with 8 bases between. The CDR3 sequence is 13 residues long. The germline V gene encodes CDR1 MNHEY and CDR2 SMNVEV (reference sequence).

This clone is a singleton in its sample. CDR3 bases: TGTGCCAGCACCTTCAGCGGGTTTGGGGAGCTGTTTTTT. Translated, it gives CASTFSGFGELFF. The rearrangement links TRBV7-9 to TRBJ2-2; D perhaps matches TRBD2 (6 bases). Per the germline V gene, CDR1 is SEHNR and CDR2 is FQNEAQ (reference sequence). V lost 7 bases and J lost 8, with 14 bases in between. This CDR3 is built from 13 residues.

This chain connects TRBV5-1 to TRBJ2-5, with D possibly matching TRBD2 (6 bases). Trimming cost V 5 bases and J 5 bases, with 13 bases left between them. This CDR3 spans 13 amino acids. The germline V gene has CDR1 SGHRS and CDR2 YFSETQ. CDR3 residues: CASRDRSGETQYF. The CDR3, as DNA: TGCGCCAGCAGGGACCGCAGCGGGGAGACCCAGTACTTC.

V usage is TRBV11-2 and J usage is TRBJ2-2, with D perhaps matching TRBD1 (5 bases). This CDR3 is built from 17 residues. Germline V CDR1 and CDR2: SGHAT, FQNNGV. V lost 6 bases to trimming and J lost 0 bases, with 17 bases between them. As DNA, the CDR3 is TGTGCCAGCAGGGGGTTAAACAGGAGCCCGAACACCGGGGAGCTGTTTTTT. This codes for CASRGLNRSPNTGELFF.

The table lists this clone with many counts. CDR3 nucleotides: TGTGCCAGCAGCCCCGGTCCTCATAGTGGAGGGGAGATCTTGAACACTGAAGCTTTCTTT. Its protein product is CASSPGPHSGGEILNTEAFF. This rearrangement joins TRBV6-6 to TRBJ1-1; TRBD1 might be the D (5 bases). Per the germline V gene, CDR1 is MNHNY and CDR2 is SVGAGI (reference sequence). The CDR3 loop spans 20 amino acids. V was trimmed by 6 bases and J by 0 bases, leaving 29 bases between them.